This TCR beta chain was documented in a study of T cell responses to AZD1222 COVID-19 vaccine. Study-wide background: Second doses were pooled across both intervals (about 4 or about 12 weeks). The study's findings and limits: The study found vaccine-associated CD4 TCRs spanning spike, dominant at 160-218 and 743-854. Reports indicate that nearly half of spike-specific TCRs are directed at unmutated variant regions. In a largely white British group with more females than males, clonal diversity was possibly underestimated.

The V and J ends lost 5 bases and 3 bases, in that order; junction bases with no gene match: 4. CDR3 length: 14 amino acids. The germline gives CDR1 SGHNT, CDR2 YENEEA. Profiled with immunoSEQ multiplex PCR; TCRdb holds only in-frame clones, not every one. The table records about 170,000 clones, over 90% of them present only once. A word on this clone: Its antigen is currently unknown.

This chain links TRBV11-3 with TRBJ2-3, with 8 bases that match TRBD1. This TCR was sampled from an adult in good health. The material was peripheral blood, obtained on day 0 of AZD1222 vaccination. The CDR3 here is CASSRTGRTDTQYF. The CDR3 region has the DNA TGTGCCAGCAGCCGGACAGGGAGGACAGATACGCAGTATTTT.